The source of this T cell receptor (beta chain) is a study of regulatory T cells in long-lasting Graves disease. The study, taken as a whole, reports: Persistent disease showed a preference for TRBV28, TRBJ1-2 and TRBJ2-5.

This clonotype was counted at least ten times. Its antigen is still unknown. Sequencing libraries for TCR beta were prepared with iRepertoire HTBI primers and Arm-PCR of CDR3 regions. Original handling: Gene usage covered approximately 60 TRBV and 14 TRBJ segments. From the multiplex PCR reads, TCRdb called clonotypes with MiXCR, one entry per CDR3 protein. TCRdb's processing, not the study's, gives the V and J calls here. The sample holds some 370,000 distinct CDR3 sequences, approximately 25% seen once. The J segment lost 0 bases and the V segment lost 4 bases, leaving 10 bases of the junction unmatched. The CDR3 totals 17 residues. Time point given: persistent/refractory GD, antithyroid drugs over 5 years with positive TRAb. The TCR library was prepared using RNA isolated from PBMCs.

The sequencing here drew on peripheral blood mononuclear cells (PBMCs), taken when the disease was refractory, from a patient treated with antithyroid drugs. The chain employs TRBV12-3 or TRBV12-4 and TRBJ1-1; TRBD1 matches 8 bases. This receptor was obtained from a woman aged 40-49 years with Graves disease. The CDR3 DNA sequence: TGTGCCAGCAGTTCTTGGACAGGGATGTCGGTGAACACTGAAGCTTTCTTT. This sequence encodes CASSSWTGMSVNTEAFF.